This T cell receptor (beta chain) was captured by sequencing in a study of T cell responses to AZD1222 COVID-19 vaccine. Clones were sequenced by immunoSEQ multiplex PCR, and TCRdb holds only the in-frame ones, with some missing. The data hold 95,000 to 150,000 clones, with roughly 92% observed a single time. Turning to this clone: Antigen: not known.

The study, taken as a whole, reports: Among vaccine-associated CD4 TCRs, coverage spanned spike, with dominance at 160-218 and 743-854. At baseline, seropositivity was found in only a handful of AZD1222 recipients. Variant regions that are unmutated are reportedly the target of nearly half of spike-specific TCRs.

The specimen was peripheral blood, collected on day 0 of AZD1222 vaccination. This sequence originates from an adult in good health.

CDR3 sequence reads: CASSLGGGEKLFF. As DNA, the CDR3 is TGTGCCAGCAGCTTGGGGGGCGGGGAAAAACTGTTTTTT. The chain employs TRBV5-6 and TRBJ1-4, with D possibly being TRBD1 (5 bases). The CDR3 consists of 13 residues. V was clipped by 0 bases and J by 8 bases, with 8 bases between them. The germline CDR1 and CDR2 sequences are SGHDT and YYEEEE.